A single sample gave rise to the 8 T cell receptor beta chains below, sequenced in a study of cytomegalovirus exposure and HLA in healthy donors. PCR used 60 Vbeta primers and 13 Jbeta primers. Produced via immunoSEQ multiplex PCR; TCRdb's table is partial and in-frame only. The table records some 170,000 clones, roughly 82% of them present only once. Sequenced: PBMCs. These receptors were taken from a girl aged 10-17 years in good health and CMV-seropositive.

The CDR3 sequence is CASRLTASGNTIYF. CDR3 DNA: TGTGCCAGCAGGTTAACAGCCTCTGGAAACACCATATATTTT. The chain combines TRBV28 with TRBJ1-3; D uncertain. The CDR3 covers 14 residues. CDR1 and CDR2 (germline): MDHEN, SYDVKM. V lost 6 bases and J 0 bases, leaving 9 bases between the germline ends.

The chain combines TRBV29-1 with TRBJ1-1; D is perhaps TRBD1 (6 bases). The germline V gene encodes CDR1 SQVTM and CDR2 ANQGSEA. V was pared by 7 bases and J by 0 bases, with 18 bases between. CDR3 length: 15 residues. This chain's CDR3 is CSAGGGWGMNTEAFF. The CDR3 DNA is TGCAGCGCCGGTGGGGGCTGGGGGATGAACACTGAAGCTTTCTTT. The full variable domain, completed using reference TRBV29-1 and TRBJ1-1, is SAVISQKPSRDICQRGTSLTIQCQVDSQVTMMFWYRQQPGQSLTLIATANQGSEATYESGFVIDKFPISRPNLTFSTLTVSNMSPEDSSIYLCSAGGGWGMNTEAFFGQGTRLTVV.

The chain uses TRBV5-1 and TRBJ1-2, with D possibly matching TRBD1 (6 bases). The V and J ends lost 6 bases and 4 bases respectively, with 13 bases between them. CDR3 length equals 13 residues. CDR1 and CDR2 (germline): SGHRS, YFSETQ. The CDR3 sequence: CASTEPGVYGYTF. The CDR3 region has the DNA TGCGCCAGCACGGAACCAGGGGTCTATGGCTACACCTTC.

This rearrangement joins TRBV6-5 to TRBJ1-2; 12 nucleotides agree with TRBD1. With 5 bases clipped from V and 7 bases from J, the junction kept 2 bases outside the gene matches. This CDR3 comprises 13 residues. In germline, CDR1 is MNHEY, CDR2 SVGAGI. The CDR3 region has the DNA TGTGCCAGCAGTGGGACAGGGGGCTCTGGCTACACCTTC. Amino acids: CASSGTGGSGYTF.

This chain joins TRBV6-5 and TRBJ2-7; no clear D gene. The germline CDR1 and CDR2 sequences are MNHEY and SVGAGI. The CDR3 length is 13 residues. Trimming shortened V by 2 bases and J by 0 bases, and 5 bases separated the two germline ends. CDR3 nucleotide sequence: TGTGCCAGCAGTTACGCTAGCTCCTACGAGCAGTACTTC. It codes for CASSYASSYEQYF.

This clone was recorded once. V gene TRBV27 combines with J gene TRBJ2-1; D ambiguous. Germline V CDR1 and CDR2: MNHEY, SMNVEV (reference sequence). The V end was cut by 3 bases, the J end by 5 bases, with 14 bases between. This CDR3 spans 15 amino acids. The CDR3 DNA sequence: TGTGCCAGCAGTTTCTATCCAAGCCAGGACAATGAGCAGTTCTTC. It translates to CASSFYPSQDNEQFF.

The chain joins TRBV2 to TRBJ2-7, with TRBD2 matching over 7 bases. From germline, CDR1 is SNHLY and CDR2 FYNNEI. Losses at the gene ends were 0 bases for V and 5 bases for J; bases not matched to a gene: 7. This CDR3 is 15 amino acids long. The chain's CDR3 is CASSEAGTTQNEQYF. DNA for the CDR3: TGTGCCAGCAGTGAAGCCGGGACTACCCAGAACGAGCAGTACTTC.

This clone was observed a handful of times. V and J are TRBV2 and TRBJ2-7; TRBD1 agrees at 11 bases. Germline values: CDR1 SNHLY, CDR2 FYNNEI. The CDR3 totals 13 residues. V gave up 5 bases and J gave up 8 bases; unmatched junction bases: 5. CDR3 amino acids: CASSPGQGAKQYF. CDR3 bases: TGTGCCAGCAGTCCCGGACAGGGGGCAAAGCAGTACTTC.